The TCR beta chain under discussion was sequenced for a study of PD-1 blockade in classical Hodgkin lymphoma. V dropped 5 bases and J dropped 4; count of bases not matched to a gene: 5. Germline V gene sequence: CDR1 SGHRS, CDR2 YFSETQ. This CDR3 contains 14 residues. By its share, this clone is medium-sized. What it recognizes is unknown. Following autologous stem cell transplantation, relapse occurred in every patient, and exposure to brentuximab vedotin varied. It was by magnetic negative selection that CD4+ T cells were purified from thawed PBMCs. Repertoires were generated with immunoSEQ multiplex PCR, while TCRdb's copy carries only in-frame clones and drops some. The sample includes roughly 7,600 clones, over 60% of them seen just once. Broader study findings: The repertoire differences lack a defined cause, possibly disease activity or prior therapy. Patients newly diagnosed and complete responders had comparable baseline diversity. Those patients who began receiving nivolumab less than 1 year after ASCT had lower diversity, and they were excluded.

This rearrangement joins TRBV5-1 to TRBJ1-5; 8 bases map to TRBD1. The sample was CD4+ T cells from blood, taken at baseline. The TCR comes from a human donor with classical Hodgkin lymphoma. The CDR3 region has the DNA TGCGCCAGCAGACCCACAGGGGGAAATCAGCCCCAGCATTTT. Its translation is CASRPTGGNQPQHF.